The text below deals with one T cell receptor beta chain. Germline and junction disagree at one end, which may indicate a read error. The template was RNA from unsorted bulk tissue. TCRbeta libraries were built with three rounds of nested PCR, modified from ARM-PCR. TCRdb independently ran MiXCR on the multiplex PCR reads; one entry per CDR3 protein. The sample lists 85,000 to 100,000 distinct CDR3 sequences, less than 75% occurring once. This sample was taken from a study of tumor and adjacent non-tumor tissue in lung cancer. Across the whole study: The patients, 10 men and 5 women, were about 30 to 85 with stage I to III disease. On average, productive TCRbeta reads reached some 4.2 million per sample.

Germline CDR1 reads LGHNA; CDR2 reads YSLEER. This CDR3 is built from 14 residues. Specimen: lung tumor tissue. J is TRBJ2-5 and V is TRBV4-3; 7 bases line up with TRBD2. The origin of this receptor is a man aged 55-75 years with non-small cell lung cancer. The CDR3 is CANSHGLGNETQYF. The CDR3 bases are TGCGCCAACAGCCACGGACTAGGGAATGAGACCCAGTACTTC.